These T cell receptor beta chains were read from a single sample in a study of cytomegalovirus exposure and HLA in healthy donors. Only in-frame clones appear in the TCRdb table, and some are missing; sequencing was by immunoSEQ multiplex PCR. Found here are around 160,000 clones, approximately 62% of them singletons; the top ten hold 1.4% to 1.5%. The specimen sequenced was PBMCs. The source is a man aged 45 to 65 in good health and CMV-seronegative. CDR3s leave out the opening cysteine and the closing phenylalanine or tryptophan. The size field is filled for only some rows; it gives once, few, many or a size class.

V gene | CDR3 length | clone size | CDR3 protein
TRBV29-1 | 10 | few | SVARENTEAF
TRBV7-8 | 13 | . | ASSLDIQGGYEQY
TRBV19 | 14 | few | ASSIQTGAGANVLT
TRBV7-9 | 12 | few | ASSLVTDNSPLH
TRBV19 | 11 | . | ASRHRDIGELF
TRBV28 | 13 | few | ASRGTGVPSYEQY
TRBV7-8 | 13 | . | ASSGNGLLNTEAF
TRBV28 | 12 | . | ASSYGGGGYEQF
TRBV27 | 14 | . | ASSSVPDGGSAEQY
TRBV21-1 | 14 | . | ASSGRLAGGSYEQY
TRBV9 | 13 | . | ASSVDPGGSTEAF
TRBV5-4 | 13 | . | ASSLISGGSYEQY
TRBV28 | 10 | . | ASRSNTGELF
TRBV4-2 | 13 | . | ASSQDRGFTDTQY
TRBV19 | 13 | . | ASSLGDRANTEAF
TRBV2 | 12 | . | ASSERGRDYEQY
TRBV5-1 | 13 | . | ASSPEGQGSDTQY
TRBV5-4 | 13 | . | ASSRVGQDNYGYT
TRBV7-9 | 13 | few | ASSPWGGKVDTQY
TRBV4-1 | 13 | . | ASSRDRGTSDTQY
TRBV7-2 | 12 | . | ASSLGTGNTEAF
TRBV11-2 | 14 | . | ASSFPGQGKTDTQY
TRBV9 | 10 | . | ASADFQETQY
TRBV6-5 | 11 | . | ASRPDNSYGYT
TRBV7-9 | 13 | . | ASSPQGRGNYGYT
TRBV28 | 13 | . | ASSPEGVRDTEAF
TRBV5-4 | 12 | . | ASSYSTGNTEAF
TRBV19 | 14 | once | ASIGDRGSSGNTIY
TRBV6-6 | 12 | . | ASSTTQGGEKLF
TRBV6-5 | 10 | . | ASSYSTGEQY
TRBV4-1 | 14 | . | ASSQKGDIINYGYT
TRBV19 | 12 | . | ASSISGAGNTIY
TRBV7-9 | 13 | . | ASSLLPRGETEAF
TRBV2 | 12 | once | ASRGTALGEKLF
TRBV4-1 | 13 | once | ASSQAEGVGYGYT
TRBV7-2 | 13 | . | ASQKGRGGTYEQY
TRBV19 | 16 | . | ASQSATGPPTNTGELF
TRBV2 | 12 | . | ASGRQGGEQPQH
TRBV5-1 | 15 | . | ASSLGGTGGLNEKLF
TRBV27 | 12 | few | ASLRDRGIYEQY
TRBV10-3 | 19 | . | AISESVGRQGSSGSGNTIY
TRBV7-2 | 17 | . | ASSATTRTGTYSNQPQH